Included here is one T cell receptor beta chain sequence, with context. This specimen belongs to a study of blood T cell repertoires in COVID-19. Germline-derived CDR1 and CDR2 are SGHTA and FQGNSA. The CDR3 has 15 amino acids. Between the trimmed V and J ends, which lost 5 bases and 4 bases, there was a span of 17 bases. Data came from immunoSEQ multiplex PCR; TCRdb stores just in-frame clones and leaves some out. The profile shows approximately 130,000 clones, approximately 80% of them singletons. This TCR was recovered from an older man with acute or convalescent COVID-19. J is TRBJ1-2 and V is TRBV7-2; perhaps TRBD1 as D (5 bases). Input material: peripheral blood. The CDR3 DNA reads as TGTGCCAGCAGCCCCTTTAAGGACACAATCTATGGCTACACCTTC. It yields the protein CASSPFKDTIYGYTF.